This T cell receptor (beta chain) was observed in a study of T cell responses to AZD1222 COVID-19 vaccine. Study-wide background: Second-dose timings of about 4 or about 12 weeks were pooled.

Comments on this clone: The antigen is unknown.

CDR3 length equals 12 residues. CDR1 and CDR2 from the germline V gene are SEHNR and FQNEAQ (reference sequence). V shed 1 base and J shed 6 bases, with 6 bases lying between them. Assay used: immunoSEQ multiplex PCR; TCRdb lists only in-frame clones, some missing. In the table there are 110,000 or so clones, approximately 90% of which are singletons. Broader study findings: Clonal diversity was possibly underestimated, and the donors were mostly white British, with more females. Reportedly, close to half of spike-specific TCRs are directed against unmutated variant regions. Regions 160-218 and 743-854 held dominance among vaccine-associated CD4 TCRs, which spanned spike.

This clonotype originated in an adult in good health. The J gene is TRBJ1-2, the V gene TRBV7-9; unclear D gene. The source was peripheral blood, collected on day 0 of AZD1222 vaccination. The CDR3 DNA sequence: TGTGCCAGCAGCTTAGATGGGGATGGCTACACCTTC. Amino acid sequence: CASSLDGDGYTF.